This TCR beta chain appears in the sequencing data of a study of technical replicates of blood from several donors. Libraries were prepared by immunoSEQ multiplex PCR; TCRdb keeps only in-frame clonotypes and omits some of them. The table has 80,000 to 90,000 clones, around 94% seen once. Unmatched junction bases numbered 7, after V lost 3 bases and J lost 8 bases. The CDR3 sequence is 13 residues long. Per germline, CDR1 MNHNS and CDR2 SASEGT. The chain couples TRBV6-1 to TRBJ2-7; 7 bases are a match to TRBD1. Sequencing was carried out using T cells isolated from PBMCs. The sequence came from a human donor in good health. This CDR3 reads CASSEADRDQQYF. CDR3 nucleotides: TGTGCCAGCAGTGAGGCCGACAGGGATCAGCAGTACTTC.